The 25 T cell receptor beta chains below all came from one sample that was sequenced in a study of cytomegalovirus exposure and HLA in healthy donors. Assay: immunoSEQ multiplex PCR; the TCRdb copy retains only in-frame clones and omits some. The sample shows 250,000 to 300,000 clones, 90% of them seen only once. What was sequenced was PBMCs. These receptors came from a woman under 30 in good health and CMV-seronegative.

The rearrangement joins TRBV28 to TRBJ2-2; tentative D call: TRBD1 (6 bases). The germline V gene encodes CDR1 MDHEN and CDR2 SYDVKM. There are 15 residues in the CDR3. V lost 7 bases and J lost 1, with 13 bases in between. Here the CDR3 reads CASKRGDMNTGELFF. The CDR3 nucleotides read TGTGCCAGCAAGAGAGGGGACATGAACACCGGGGAGCTGTTTTTT. The variable domain in full, with the rest retrieved from reference TRBV28 and TRBJ2-2, is DVKVTQSSRYLVKRTGEKVFLECVQDMDHENMFWYRQDPGLGLRLIYFSYDVKMKEKGDIPEGYSVSREKKERFSLILESASTNQTSMYLCASKRGDMNTGELFFGEGSRLTVL.

This clone showed up just a few times. The V call is TRBV6-5, the J call TRBJ1-6; D unclear. Trimming stripped 2 bases from V and 10 bases from J, with 15 bases between. This CDR3 is 15 amino acids long. In germline, CDR1 is MNHEY, CDR2 SVGAGI. CDR3 DNA: TGTGCCAGCAGTTACAACTCATTGGAGAAGTCACCCCTCCACTTT. Translation: CASSYNSLEKSPLHF.

The chain links TRBV5-1 to TRBJ2-1; 14 bases map to TRBD2. The junction had 5 bases not matched to a gene; V was cut back by 4 bases and J by 2 bases. The CDR3 is made up of 17 amino acids. The V gene's germline CDR1 is SGHRS and CDR2 YFSETQ. The CDR3 bases are TGCGCCAGCAGCCCGGGACTAGCGGGGGCCCCCTACAATGAGCAGTTCTTC. Translated, it gives CASSPGLAGAPYNEQFF.

This clone was found once. The V gene is TRBV7-3, the J gene TRBJ2-3; TRBD2 might be the D (7 bases). Trimming took off 3 bases at V and 3 bases at J, with 13 bases between the two ends. The CDR3 sequence is 15 residues long. From germline, CDR1 is SGHTA and CDR2 FQGTGA. CDR3: CASSFWGGLTDTQYF. DNA for the CDR3: TGTGCCAGCAGCTTCTGGGGGGGCCTGACAGATACGCAGTATTTT. The variable domain in full, completed from reference TRBV7-3 and TRBJ2-3, reads GAGVSQTPSNKVTEKGKYVELRCDPISGHTALYWYRQSLGQGPEFLIYFQGTGAADDSGLPNDRFFAVRPEGSVSTLKIQRTERGDSAVYLCASSFWGGLTDTQYFGPGTRLTVL.

The chain uses TRBV5-4 and TRBJ2-5; TRBD2 matches at 11 bases. Trimming at V came to 5 bases and at J to 4 bases, leaving 4 bases not matched to a gene. The CDR3 is 14 residues long. CDR1 is SGHNT, CDR2 YYREEE, per germline (reference sequence). CDR3 nucleotide sequence: TGTGCCAGCAGTTCAACTAGCGGGGGAGAGACCCAGTACTTC. It is translated as CASSSTSGGETQYF.

The rearrangement uses TRBV5-1 and TRBJ2-1; D may be TRBD1 (5 bases). The CDR3 is made up of 16 amino acids. Per the germline V gene, CDR1 is SGHRS and CDR2 is YFSETQ. The V and J ends lost 1 base and 0 bases respectively, with 11 bases between them. As DNA, the CDR3 is TGCGCCAGCAGCTTGTTTACAGGAGACTCCTACAATGAGCAGTTCTTC. This encodes CASSLFTGDSYNEQFF.

The gene calls are TRBV6-4 and TRBJ1-5; unclear D gene. CDR1 and CDR2 from the germline V gene are MRHNA and SNTAGT. V lost 2 bases and J lost 5, with 16 bases in between. CDR3 length: 16 amino acids. The CDR3 region is CASSDPDIPLDQPQHF. The CDR3 bases are TGTGCCAGCAGTGACCCAGATATCCCCTTGGATCAGCCCCAGCATTTT.

For the CDR3, the DNA is TGCGCCAGCAGCCAAGATCTGGCTAGCGGGGGAGCCGGGGAGCTGTTTTTT. Its protein is CASSQDLASGGAGELFF. V is TRBV4-3 and J is TRBJ2-2; 10 bases fit TRBD2. With V trimmed by 0 bases and J by 6 bases, 7 bases remained unmatched. Germline CDR1 is LGHNA and CDR2 is YSLEER. The CDR3 sequence is 17 residues long.

The chain uses TRBV18 and TRBJ1-1, with D possibly matching TRBD1 (6 bases). V shed 0 bases and J shed 1 base, with 9 bases lying between them. This CDR3 has 15 residues. From germline, CDR1 is KGHSH and CDR2 LQKENI. The CDR3 sequence: CASSPPPGENTEAFF. Here the CDR3 DNA reads TGTGCCAGCTCACCACCCCCAGGGGAGAACACTGAAGCTTTCTTT.

The chain employs TRBV7-2 and TRBJ1-4; 11 bases are shared with TRBD1. V lost 6 bases and J lost 7; bases outside the gene matches: 7. The CDR3 consists of 15 residues. CDR1 is SGHTA and CDR2 is FQGNSA in the germline V gene. The CDR3 here is CASSRTGGVGEKLFF. In nucleotides, the CDR3 is TGTGCCAGCAGTCGGACAGGGGGCGTTGGTGAAAAACTGTTTTTT.

The J gene is TRBJ1-4, the V gene TRBV10-2; 7 bases match TRBD1. The CDR3 runs 16 residues. Looked up from germline, CDR1 is WSHSY and CDR2 is SAAADI. V was clipped by 2 bases and J by 4 bases; unmatched bases: 7. The CDR3 reads CASSETPGGFNEKLFF. The CDR3 coding sequence is TGCGCCAGCAGTGAGACCCCAGGGGGTTTTAATGAAAAACTGTTTTTT.

The V call is TRBV4-1, the J call TRBJ1-2; 8 positions agree with TRBD1. The CDR3 length is 14 residues. Trimming took 10 bases from V and 3 from J; bases not matched to a gene: 10. Germline values: CDR1 MGHRA, CDR2 YSYEKL. This chain's CDR3 is CATRRTGLDYGYTF. As DNA, the CDR3 is TGCGCCACCCGCAGGACAGGGCTGGACTATGGCTACACCTTC.

The V gene is TRBV11-2, the J gene TRBJ1-6; tentatively, D is TRBD1 (6 bases). Deletions cut 0 bases from V and 7 bases from J, with 10 bases between. The germline V gene has CDR1 SGHAT and CDR2 FQNNGV. This CDR3 contains 15 residues. CDR3 DNA: TGTGCCAGCAGCTTAGATACAGGGTGGAATTCACCCCTCCACTTT. This sequence encodes CASSLDTGWNSPLHF. The variable domain in full, with the rest retrieved from reference TRBV11-2 and TRBJ1-6, is EAGVAQSPRYKIIEKRQSVAFWCNPISGHATLYWYQQILGQGPKLLIQFQNNGVVDDSQLPKDRFSAERLKGVDSTLKIQPAKLEDSAVYLCASSLDTGWNSPLHFGNGTRLTVT.

This chain links TRBV2 with TRBJ2-3; TRBD2 might be the D (7 bases). The CDR3 covers 19 residues. V dropped 3 bases and J dropped 2 bases, with 24 bases sitting between them. Germline values: CDR1 SNHLY, CDR2 FYNNEI. Here the CDR3 reads CASSDRRAGAFRFTDTQYF. The DNA for the CDR3 is TGTGCCAGCAGTGACAGGAGGGCGGGGGCCTTCCGTTTCACAGATACGCAGTATTTT.

The genes are TRBV27 and TRBJ2-5, with a tentative D call TRBD1 (5 bases). The V gene lost 7 bases and the J gene lost 5 bases, with 11 bases spanning the gap. Germline CDR1 MNHEY, CDR2 SMNVEV (reference sequence). This CDR3 has 12 amino acids. The CDR3: CASTGPRETQYF. The DNA of the CDR3 is TGTGCCAGCACAGGGCCCCGCGAGACCCAGTACTTC.

The rearrangement joins TRBV7-6 to TRBJ2-1; 11 bases align to TRBD2. Germline V gene sequence: CDR1 SGHVS, CDR2 FNYEAQ. Trimming at V came to 3 bases and at J to 3 bases, leaving 4 bases not matched to a gene. CDR3 length equals 16 residues. Here the CDR3 reads CASSLLTSGGYNEQFF. For the CDR3, the DNA is TGTGCCAGCAGCTTGTTAACTAGCGGGGGCTACAATGAGCAGTTCTTC. Full variable domain (outside the CDR3, taken from reference TRBV7-6 and TRBJ2-1): GAGVSQSPRYKVTKRGQDVALRCDPISGHVSLYWYRQALGQGPEFLTYFNYEAQQDKSGLPNDRFSAERPEGSISTLTIQRTEQRDSAMYRCASSLLTSGGYNEQFFGPGTRLTVL.

J is TRBJ1-2 and V is TRBV14; 8 positions agree with TRBD1. The J segment lost 3 bases and the V segment lost 3 bases, leaving 6 bases of the junction unmatched. The CDR3 is 15 amino acids. Germline V gene lookup returns CDR1 SGHDN and CDR2 FVKESK. The chain's CDR3 is CASSQRTGYDYGYTF. The DNA for the CDR3 is TGTGCCAGCAGCCAGCGGACAGGGTATGACTATGGCTACACCTTC.

The CDR3 coding sequence is TGCGCCAGCAGCTTCCCAGGGGGGAAGTCCATGAACACTGAAGCTTTCTTT. Translating it yields CASSFPGGKSMNTEAFF. The chain couples TRBV5-1 to TRBJ1-1, with 7 bases identical to TRBD1. V lost 2 bases and J lost 0; bases outside the gene matches: 10. This CDR3 is built from 17 residues. Germline V gene data show CDR1 as SGHRS and CDR2 as YFSETQ.

This clone was recorded once. This chain links TRBV7-3 with TRBJ1-2; D remains ambiguous. The CDR3 consists of 13 residues. Trimming removed 5 bases at V and 8 bases at J, with 15 bases between. The germline V gene encodes CDR1 SGHTA and CDR2 FQGTGA. In nucleotides, the CDR3 is TGTGCCAGCAGCCCCTTTGTTCGTCAGGGCTACACCTTC. Its protein product is CASSPFVRQGYTF.

This chain joins TRBV7-6 and TRBJ2-3; 13 nucleotides align to TRBD2. CDR1 and CDR2 from the germline V gene are SGHVS and FNYEAQ. The V segment lost 3 bases and the J segment 2 bases; nucleotides outside the gene matches: 11. The CDR3 extends over 19 amino acids. The DNA for the CDR3 is TGTGCCAGCAGCTTGAGGACTAGCGGGGGCCACGATCTCACAGATACGCAGTATTTT. This translates into CASSLRTSGGHDLTDTQYF.

This clone was observed a single time. The chain uses TRBV6-4 and TRBJ2-1, with no clear D. Germline CDR1 reads MRHNA; CDR2 reads SNTAGT. V was cut by 2 bases and J by 8 bases, with 16 bases left in between. CDR3 length equals 15 residues. CDR3 DNA: TGTGCCAGCAGTGACGAGTCATTCGGTATAGATGAGCAGTTCTTC. It specifies CASSDESFGIDEQFF.

CDR3 amino acids: CASSFGGSGNTIYF. The CDR3 DNA sequence: TGTGCCAGCAGCTTTGGAGGAAGTGGAAACACCATATATTTT. V and J are TRBV5-4 and TRBJ1-3, with no clear D. The germline CDR1 and CDR2 sequences are SGHNT and YYREEE (reference sequence). Trimming pared 2 bases from V and 3 bases from J, leaving 9 bases between. The CDR3 length is 14 residues.

V is TRBV7-9 and J is TRBJ2-7, with TRBD1 identical over 10 bases. The CDR3 consists of 15 residues. Trimming removed 1 base from V and 5 bases from J; junction bases left unmatched: 5. Germline V gene sequence: CDR1 SEHNR, CDR2 FQNEAQ (reference sequence). CDR3 sequence reads: CASSLETGGYDEQYF. DNA of the CDR3: TGTGCCAGCAGCTTAGAGACAGGGGGCTATGACGAGCAGTACTTC. Together with reference TRBV7-9 and TRBJ2-7, the CDR3 gives the full variable domain: DTGVSQNPRHKITKRGQNVTFRCDPISEHNRLYWYRQTLGQGPEFLTYFQNEAQLEKSRLLSDRFSAERPKGSFSTLEIQRTEQGDSAMYLCASSLETGGYDEQYFGPGTRLTVT.

The chain couples TRBV11-2 to TRBJ2-6; 8 nucleotides match TRBD1. CDR3 length: 16 amino acids. Germline V gene data show CDR1 as SGHAT and CDR2 as FQNNGV. The V and J ends lost 5 bases and 6 bases, in that order; junction bases with no gene match: 9. The CDR3 bases are TGTGCCAGCAGCGACAGGGGTCGGCTAAAGGCCAACGTCCTGACTTTC. As protein: CASSDRGRLKANVLTF.

V and J are TRBV6-9 and TRBJ1-2; D may be TRBD1 (6 bases). This CDR3 has 13 residues. V lost 9 bases, J lost 3 bases, and 14 bases lay in between. Germline CDR1 and CDR2: MNHGY and SVAAGI. DNA of the CDR3: TGTGCCAGAACTCAGGGGATAGACTATGGCTACACCTTC. It codes for CARTQGIDYGYTF.